This T cell receptor beta chain was identified during a study of STAT5B mutations in CD4+ large granular lymphocyte leukemia. Trimming removed 7 bases from V and 5 bases from J; junction bases left unmatched: 6. This CDR3 has 15 amino acids. Germline CDR1 MNHNY, CDR2 SVGAGI (reference sequence). Findings of the study overall: Compared with healthy controls (2/35), patient top clones favored TRBV06 (8/27).

Buffy coats from healthy blood donors served as controls. Regarding this clone: What it binds is not known.

The method was immunoSEQ multiplex PCR; TCRdb's version includes in-frame clones alone and lacks a portion of them. Of 30,000 to 40,000 clones listed, 69% were seen once; the top ten hold less than 3%. The TCR sequence derives from a human donor in good health. The sample was CD4+ T cells from blood buffy coats. The chain couples TRBV6-6 to TRBJ1-6; 9 bases align to TRBD1. In DNA form, the CDR3 reads TGTGCCAGCACCCTCACAGGGGGCCATAATTCACCCCTCCACTTT. Translation gives CASTLTGGHNSPLHF.